The 14 T cell receptor beta chains reported below all come from one sample, sequenced in a study of cytomegalovirus exposure and HLA in healthy donors. Clones were sequenced by immunoSEQ multiplex PCR, and TCRdb holds only the in-frame ones, with some missing. The sample shows roughly 60,000 clones, approximately 90% of them seen only once. The material sequenced was PBMCs. The receptor source for this set is a woman under 30 in good health and CMV-seronegative.

This chain connects TRBV27 to TRBJ2-1; D not certain. The CDR3 spans 14 residues. Germline V gives CDR1 MNHEY, CDR2 SMNVEV (reference sequence). Between the trimmed V and J ends, which lost 4 bases and 4 bases, there was a span of 11 bases. The CDR3: CASSSLLKYNEQFF. In DNA, the CDR3 is TGTGCCAGCAGTTCACTCCTAAAATACAATGAGCAGTTCTTC.

This chain links TRBV7-2 with TRBJ2-7, with 14 bases aligning to TRBD2. CDR3 size: 15 residues. Germline V gene lookup returns CDR1 SGHTA and CDR2 FQGNSA. Trimming removed 5 bases from V and 6 bases from J; junction bases left unmatched: 6. In nucleotides, the CDR3 is TGTGCCAGCAGCCCGGGACTAGCGGGAGCAAGCGAGCAGTACTTC. Translated, it gives CASSPGLAGASEQYF.

V is TRBV6-5 and J is TRBJ1-5; 8 nucleotides line up with TRBD1. The CDR3 runs 13 residues. V was pared by 2 bases and J by 15 bases, with 9 bases of the junction left unmatched. Germline CDR1 reads MNHEY; CDR2 reads SVGAGI. The DNA of the CDR3 is TGTGCCAGCAGTTACGCAAACAGGGGGGGTTTGCATTTT. Translated, it gives CASSYANRGGLHF.

The chain joins TRBV5-4 to TRBJ1-1; TRBD1 aligns across 8 bases. The CDR3 has 14 amino acids. Germline loops: CDR1 SGHNT, CDR2 YYREEE (reference sequence). The V and J ends lost 5 bases and 5 bases, in that order; junction bases with no gene match: 8. The CDR3 spells CASSSGGVETEAFF. The CDR3 DNA is TGTGCCAGCAGTTCAGGGGGCGTTGAAACTGAAGCTTTCTTT.

The J gene is TRBJ2-7, the V gene TRBV5-6; TRBD2 is a possible D gene (7 bases). CDR3 length: 14 amino acids. V lost 4 bases to trimming and J lost 3 bases, with 14 bases between them. Germline V gene data show CDR1 as SGHDT and CDR2 as YYEEEE. In DNA form, the CDR3 reads TGTGCCAGCAGCCGCGCGGGGGCGGTCTACGAGCAGTACTTC. Its protein product is CASSRAGAVYEQYF. The full variable domain, completed using reference TRBV5-6 and TRBJ2-7, is DAGVTQSPTHLIKTRGQQVTLRCSPKSGHDTVSWYQQALGQGPQFIFQYYEEEERQRGNFPDRFSGHQFPNYSSELNVNALLLGDSALYLCASSRAGAVYEQYFGPGTRLTVT.

V usage is TRBV4-2 and J usage is TRBJ1-3; D may be TRBD1 (5 bases). Per the germline V gene, CDR1 is LGHNA and CDR2 is YNFKEQ. Deletions cut 0 bases from V and 5 bases from J, with 11 bases between. The CDR3 loop spans 15 amino acids. The CDR3 DNA is TGTGCCAGCAGCCAAGACGGGCAGGGTAGAAACACCATATATTTT. Translation gives CASSQDGQGRNTIYF.

The gene calls are TRBV6-5 and TRBJ2-1; no clear D. V was cut by 0 bases and J by 12 bases, with 12 bases left in between. Germline V lookup: CDR1 MNHEY, CDR2 SVGAGI. This CDR3 spans 13 amino acids. Here the CDR3 DNA reads TGTGCCAGCAGTTACTCGGTTTTGGGCAGGCAGTTCTTC. Its protein product is CASSYSVLGRQFF.

The chain carries TRBV7-2 and TRBJ1-5; maybe TRBD1 (5 bases). V lost 4 bases and J 4 bases, leaving 17 bases between the germline ends. Germline V gene sequence: CDR1 SGHTA, CDR2 FQGNSA. The CDR3 covers 16 residues. The CDR3 loop is CASSYETGGGNQPQHF. CDR3 nucleotide sequence: TGTGCCAGCAGCTACGAGACGGGGGGAGGGAATCAGCCCCAGCATTTT.

The genes are TRBV4-2 and TRBJ2-5, with 8 bases matching TRBD1. With 3 bases clipped from V and 5 bases from J, the junction kept 23 bases outside the gene matches. The CDR3 extends over 20 amino acids. Germline V gene sequence: CDR1 LGHNA, CDR2 YNFKEQ. CDR3 nucleotides: TGTGCCAGCAGCCAGGGTAATCGACAGGGGTCGTGGGTTGGTTCGGAGACCCAGTACTTC. It yields the protein CASSQGNRQGSWVGSETQYF.

This chain uses TRBV15 with TRBJ1-2; D is perhaps TRBD1 (5 bases). Germline CDR1 LNHNV, CDR2 YYDKDF (reference sequence). V lost 3 bases to trimming and J lost 7 bases, with 12 bases between them. The CDR3 length is 13 residues. CDR3 DNA sequence: TGTGCCACCAGCAGCAGGGTGCTCGGTGGCTACACCTTC. Protein sequence: CATSSRVLGGYTF.

This chain joins TRBV4-1 and TRBJ1-1; D is unresolved. The CDR3 totals 14 residues. V dropped 3 bases and J dropped 5 bases, with 13 bases sitting between them. Per the germline V gene, CDR1 is MGHRA and CDR2 is YSYEKL. The CDR3: CASSHIDRRTEAFF. In nucleotides, the CDR3 is TGCGCCAGCAGCCATATAGACCGGAGAACTGAAGCTTTCTTT.

The chain combines TRBV5-6 with TRBJ1-1, with D tentatively TRBD1 (5 bases). V gave up 7 bases and J gave up 5 bases, with 12 bases separating them. The CDR3 contains 12 residues. The germline gives CDR1 SGHDT, CDR2 YYEEEE. Written as DNA, the CDR3 is TGTGCCAGCGACTCCGGGGGGACTGAAGCTTTCTTT. This translates into CASDSGGTEAFF.

The V call is TRBV7-8, the J call TRBJ2-2; 9 bases are shared with TRBD2. CDR3 length: 16 residues. Per the germline V gene, CDR1 is SGHVS and CDR2 is FQNEAQ. V gave up 7 bases and J gave up 0 bases; unmatched junction bases: 6. The CDR3 loop reads CASNTWTSANTGELFF. The DNA of the CDR3 is TGTGCCAGCAATACTTGGACTAGCGCGAACACCGGGGAGCTGTTTTTT.

The chain recombines TRBV11-2 with TRBJ1-2; possibly TRBD1 for D (5 bases). Germline loops: CDR1 SGHAT, CDR2 FQNNGV. The germline V and J ends were trimmed by 0 bases and 0 bases, with 8 bases remaining between them. The CDR3 is 15 residues long. The CDR3: CASSLEAGTNYGYTF. CDR3 nucleotides: TGTGCCAGCAGCTTAGAAGCAGGGACTAACTATGGCTACACCTTC.